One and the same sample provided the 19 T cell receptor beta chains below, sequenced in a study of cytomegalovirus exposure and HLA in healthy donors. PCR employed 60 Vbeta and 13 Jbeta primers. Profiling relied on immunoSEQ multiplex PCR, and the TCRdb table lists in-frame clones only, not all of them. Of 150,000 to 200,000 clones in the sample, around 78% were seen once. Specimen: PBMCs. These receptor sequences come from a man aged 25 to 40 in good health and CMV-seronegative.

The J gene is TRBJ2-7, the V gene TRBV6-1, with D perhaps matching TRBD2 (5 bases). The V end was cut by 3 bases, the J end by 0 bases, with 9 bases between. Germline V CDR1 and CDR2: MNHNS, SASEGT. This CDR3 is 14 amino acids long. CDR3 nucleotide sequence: TGTGCCAGCAGTGAGTCTCGGGGCTCCTACGAGCAGTACTTC. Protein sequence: CASSESRGSYEQYF.

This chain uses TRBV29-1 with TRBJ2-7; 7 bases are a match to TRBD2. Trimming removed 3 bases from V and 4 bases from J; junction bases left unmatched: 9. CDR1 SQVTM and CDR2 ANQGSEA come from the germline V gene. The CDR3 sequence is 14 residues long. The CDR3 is CSVELFQRDYEQYF. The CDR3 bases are TGCAGCGTTGAGTTATTCCAGCGGGATTACGAGCAGTACTTC.

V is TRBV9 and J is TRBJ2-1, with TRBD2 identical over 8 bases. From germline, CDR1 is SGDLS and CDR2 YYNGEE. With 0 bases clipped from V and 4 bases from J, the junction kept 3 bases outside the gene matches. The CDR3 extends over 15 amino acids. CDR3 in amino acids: CASSVAGLGYNEQFF. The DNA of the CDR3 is TGTGCCAGCAGCGTAGCGGGACTAGGGTACAATGAGCAGTTCTTC.

CDR3 bases: TGCGCCAGCAGCTTGGAGGTCGGGGGCACAGATACGCAGTATTTT. It codes for CASSLEVGGTDTQYF. V is TRBV5-1 and J is TRBJ2-3; D is possibly TRBD2 (5 bases). The CDR3 is 15 amino acids. Trimming shortened V by 0 bases and J by 1 base, and 9 bases separated the two germline ends. Germline CDR1 is SGHRS and CDR2 is YFSETQ.

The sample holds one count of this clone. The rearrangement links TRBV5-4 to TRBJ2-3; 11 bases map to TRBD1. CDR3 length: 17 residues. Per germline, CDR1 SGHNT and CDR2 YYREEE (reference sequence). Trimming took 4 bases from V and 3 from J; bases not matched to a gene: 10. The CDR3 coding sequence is TGTGCCAGCAGCCCACCCGGGACAGGGGGGAGGACAGATACGCAGTATTTT. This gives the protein CASSPPGTGGRTDTQYF.

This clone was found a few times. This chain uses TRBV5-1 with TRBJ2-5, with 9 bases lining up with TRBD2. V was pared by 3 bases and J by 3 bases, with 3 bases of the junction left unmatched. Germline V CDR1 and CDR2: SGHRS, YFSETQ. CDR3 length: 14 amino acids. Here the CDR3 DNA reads TGCGCCAGCAGCTCTAGCGGGGTCGAAGAGACCCAGTACTTC. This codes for CASSSSGVEETQYF. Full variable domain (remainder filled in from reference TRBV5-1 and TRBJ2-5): KAGVTQTPRYLIKTRGQQVTLSCSPISGHRSVSWYQQTPGQGLQFLFEYFSETQRNKGNFPGRFSGRQFSNSRSEMNVSTLELGDSALYLCASSSSGVEETQYFGPGTRLLVL.

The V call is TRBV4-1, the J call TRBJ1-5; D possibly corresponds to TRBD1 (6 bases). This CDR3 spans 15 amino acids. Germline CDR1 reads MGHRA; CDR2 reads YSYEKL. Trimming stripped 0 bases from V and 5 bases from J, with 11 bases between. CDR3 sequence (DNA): TGCGCCAGCAGCCAAGAACGGACAGCTTATCAGCCCCAGCATTTT. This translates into CASSQERTAYQPQHF.

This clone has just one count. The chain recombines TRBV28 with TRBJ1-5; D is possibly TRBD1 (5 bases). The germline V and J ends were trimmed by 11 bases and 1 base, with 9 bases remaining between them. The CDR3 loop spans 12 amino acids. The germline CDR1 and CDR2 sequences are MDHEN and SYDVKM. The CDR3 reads CAVGGSNQPQHF. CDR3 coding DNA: TGTGCCGTCGGGGGAAGCAATCAGCCCCAGCATTTT.

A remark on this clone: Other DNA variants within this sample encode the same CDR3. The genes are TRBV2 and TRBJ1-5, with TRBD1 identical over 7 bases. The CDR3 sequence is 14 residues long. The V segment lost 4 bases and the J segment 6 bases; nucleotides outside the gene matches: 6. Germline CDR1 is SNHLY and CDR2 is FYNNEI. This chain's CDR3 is CASSGQGEGQPQHF. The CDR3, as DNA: TGTGCCAGCAGTGGACAGGGAGAGGGTCAGCCCCAGCATTTT.

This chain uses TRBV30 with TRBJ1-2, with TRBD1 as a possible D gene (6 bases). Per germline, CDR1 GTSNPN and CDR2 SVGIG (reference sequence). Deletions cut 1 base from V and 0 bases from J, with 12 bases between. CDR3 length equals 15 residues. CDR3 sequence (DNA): TGTGCCTGGAGTGCGGACAGCAAACCTAACTATGGCTACACCTTC. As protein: CAWSADSKPNYGYTF.

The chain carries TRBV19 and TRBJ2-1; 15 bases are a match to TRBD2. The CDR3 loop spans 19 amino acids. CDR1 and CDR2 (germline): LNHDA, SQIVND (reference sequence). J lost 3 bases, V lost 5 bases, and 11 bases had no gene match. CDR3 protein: CASSLYQGLAGGDYNEQFF. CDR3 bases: TGTGCCAGTAGTCTCTACCAGGGACTAGCGGGAGGAGACTACAATGAGCAGTTCTTC.

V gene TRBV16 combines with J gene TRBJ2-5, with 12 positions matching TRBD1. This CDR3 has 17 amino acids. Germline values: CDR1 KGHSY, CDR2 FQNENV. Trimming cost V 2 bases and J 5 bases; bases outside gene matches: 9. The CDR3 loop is CASSQRDRGRSGETQYF. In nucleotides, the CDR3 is TGTGCCAGCAGCCAACGGGACAGGGGGCGATCTGGGGAGACCCAGTACTTC.

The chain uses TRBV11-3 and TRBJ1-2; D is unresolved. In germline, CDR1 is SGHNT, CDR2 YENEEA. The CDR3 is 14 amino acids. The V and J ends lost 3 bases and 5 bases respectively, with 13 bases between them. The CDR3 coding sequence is TGTGCCAGCAGCTTCCTCGGCAGAGGTTATGGCTACACCTTC. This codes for CASSFLGRGYGYTF.

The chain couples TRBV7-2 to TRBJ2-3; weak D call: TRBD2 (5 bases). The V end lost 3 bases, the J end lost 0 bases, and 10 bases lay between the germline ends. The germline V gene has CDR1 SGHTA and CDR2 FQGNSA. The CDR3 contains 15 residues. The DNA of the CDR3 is TGTGCCAGCAGCTTTGATCGGGGAAGCACAGATACGCAGTATTTT. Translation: CASSFDRGSTDTQYF.

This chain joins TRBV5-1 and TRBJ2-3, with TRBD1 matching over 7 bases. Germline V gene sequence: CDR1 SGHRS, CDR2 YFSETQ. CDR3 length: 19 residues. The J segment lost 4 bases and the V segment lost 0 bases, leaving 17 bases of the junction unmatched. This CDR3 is CASSLALGTRRDSPDTQYF. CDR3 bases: TGCGCCAGCAGCTTGGCACTTGGCACTAGACGGGACAGCCCAGATACGCAGTATTTT.

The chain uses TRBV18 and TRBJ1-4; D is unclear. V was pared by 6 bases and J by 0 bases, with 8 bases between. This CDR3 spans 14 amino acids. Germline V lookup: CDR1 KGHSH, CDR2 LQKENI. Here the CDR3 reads CASSAGPTNEKLFF. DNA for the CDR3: TGTGCCAGCTCGGCGGGCCCAACTAATGAAAAACTGTTTTTT.

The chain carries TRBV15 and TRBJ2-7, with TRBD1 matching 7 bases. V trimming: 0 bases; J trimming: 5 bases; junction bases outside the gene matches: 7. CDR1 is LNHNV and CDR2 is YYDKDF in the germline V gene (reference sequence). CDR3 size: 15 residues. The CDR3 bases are TGTGCCACCAGCAGAGATAGGAACAGGGGCCACGAGCAGTACTTC. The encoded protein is CATSRDRNRGHEQYF.

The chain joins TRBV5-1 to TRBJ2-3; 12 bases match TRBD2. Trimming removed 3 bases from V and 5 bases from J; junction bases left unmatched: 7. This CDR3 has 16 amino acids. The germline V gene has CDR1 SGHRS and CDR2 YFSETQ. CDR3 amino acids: CASSWRLAGEVDTQYF. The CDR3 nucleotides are TGCGCCAGCAGCTGGAGACTAGCGGGAGAGGTAGATACGCAGTATTTT.

CDR3 protein: CASSVAGLAVQETQYF. CDR3 DNA sequence: TGTGCCAGCAGCGTAGCGGGACTAGCGGTACAAGAGACCCAGTACTTC. The V gene is TRBV9, the J gene TRBJ2-5; 11 positions agree with TRBD2. The CDR3 is made up of 16 amino acids. CDR1 is SGDLS and CDR2 is YYNGEE in the germline V gene. Trimming at V came to 0 bases and at J to 2 bases, leaving 3 bases not matched to a gene.